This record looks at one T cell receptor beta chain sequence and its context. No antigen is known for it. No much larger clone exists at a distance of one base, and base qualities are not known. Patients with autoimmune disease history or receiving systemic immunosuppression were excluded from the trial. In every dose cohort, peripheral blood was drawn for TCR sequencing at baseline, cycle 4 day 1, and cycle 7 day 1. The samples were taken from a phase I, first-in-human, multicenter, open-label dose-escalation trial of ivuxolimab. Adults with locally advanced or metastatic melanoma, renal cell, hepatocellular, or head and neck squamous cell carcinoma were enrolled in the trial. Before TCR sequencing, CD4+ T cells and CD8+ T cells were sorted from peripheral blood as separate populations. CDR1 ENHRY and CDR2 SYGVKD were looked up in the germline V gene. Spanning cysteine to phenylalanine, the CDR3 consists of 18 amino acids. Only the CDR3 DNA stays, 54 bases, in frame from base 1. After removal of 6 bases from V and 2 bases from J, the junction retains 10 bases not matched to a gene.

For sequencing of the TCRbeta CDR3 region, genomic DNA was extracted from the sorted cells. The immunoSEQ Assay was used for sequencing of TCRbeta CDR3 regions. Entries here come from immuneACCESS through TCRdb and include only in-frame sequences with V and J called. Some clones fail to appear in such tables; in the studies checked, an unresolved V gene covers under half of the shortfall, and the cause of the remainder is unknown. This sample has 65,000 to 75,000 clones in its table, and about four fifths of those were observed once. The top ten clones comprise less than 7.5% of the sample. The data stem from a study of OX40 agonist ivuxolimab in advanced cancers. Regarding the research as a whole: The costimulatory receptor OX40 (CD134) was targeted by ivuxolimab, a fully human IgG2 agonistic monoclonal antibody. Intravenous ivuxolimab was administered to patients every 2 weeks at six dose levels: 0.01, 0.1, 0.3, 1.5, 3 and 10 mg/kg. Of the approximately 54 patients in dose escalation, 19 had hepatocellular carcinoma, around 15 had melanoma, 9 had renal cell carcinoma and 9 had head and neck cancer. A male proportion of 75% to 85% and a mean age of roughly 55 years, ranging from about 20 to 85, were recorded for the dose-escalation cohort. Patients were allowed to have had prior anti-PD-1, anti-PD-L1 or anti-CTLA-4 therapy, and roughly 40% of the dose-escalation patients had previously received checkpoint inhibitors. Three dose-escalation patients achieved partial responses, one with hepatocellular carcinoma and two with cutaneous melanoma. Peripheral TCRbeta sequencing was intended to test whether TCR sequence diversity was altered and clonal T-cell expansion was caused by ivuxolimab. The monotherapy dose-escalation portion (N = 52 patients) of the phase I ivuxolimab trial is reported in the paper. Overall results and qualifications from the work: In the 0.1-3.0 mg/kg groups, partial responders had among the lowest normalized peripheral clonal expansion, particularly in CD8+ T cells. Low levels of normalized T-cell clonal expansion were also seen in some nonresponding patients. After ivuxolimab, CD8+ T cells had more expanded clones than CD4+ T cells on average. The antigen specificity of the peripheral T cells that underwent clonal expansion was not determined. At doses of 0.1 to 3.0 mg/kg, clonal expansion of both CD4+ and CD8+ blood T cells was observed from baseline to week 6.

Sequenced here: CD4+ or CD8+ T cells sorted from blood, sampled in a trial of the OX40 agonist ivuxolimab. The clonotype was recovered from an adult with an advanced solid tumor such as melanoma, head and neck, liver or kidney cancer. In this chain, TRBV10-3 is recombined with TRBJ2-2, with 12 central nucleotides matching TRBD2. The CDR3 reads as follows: CAISALLAGGSNTGELFF. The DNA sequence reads TGTGCCATCAGCGCGCTGCTAGCGGGGGGGTCAAACACCGGGGAGCTGTTTTTT.